This record looks at one TCR beta chain sequence and its context. This record comes from a study of blood T cell repertoires in COVID-19. Overall study: Material from acute and convalescent COVID-19 was sourced from the United States, Italy and Spain. T cells, B-cell-depleted T cells, or PBMCs supplied cDNA or gDNA.

Authors' processing steps: Reference gene primer amplification in the assay estimated nucleated cell counts. Only in-frame clones appear in the TCRdb table, and some are missing; sequencing was by immunoSEQ multiplex PCR. V, J and clone size were drawn from that table, and D and trimming were deduced from the DNA. The table includes some 230,000 clones, about 88% detected once. The CDR3 totals 16 residues. The germline V gene encodes CDR1 LGHNT and CDR2 FRNRAP. V trimming: 0 bases; J trimming: 3 bases; junction bases outside the gene matches: 4. Recruited during active infection, patients (from Seattle) were subsequently followed longitudinally.

This clonotype was sampled from a woman in her 50s with COVID-19, enrolled during active disease. The chain joins TRBV12-5 to TRBJ2-1; 8 positions agree with TRBD2. Sequencing was performed on peripheral blood. The CDR3 sequence is CASGLVAGGIYNEQFF. In DNA form, the CDR3 reads TGTGCTAGTGGTTTGGTGGCGGGGGGCATCTACAATGAGCAGTTCTTC.